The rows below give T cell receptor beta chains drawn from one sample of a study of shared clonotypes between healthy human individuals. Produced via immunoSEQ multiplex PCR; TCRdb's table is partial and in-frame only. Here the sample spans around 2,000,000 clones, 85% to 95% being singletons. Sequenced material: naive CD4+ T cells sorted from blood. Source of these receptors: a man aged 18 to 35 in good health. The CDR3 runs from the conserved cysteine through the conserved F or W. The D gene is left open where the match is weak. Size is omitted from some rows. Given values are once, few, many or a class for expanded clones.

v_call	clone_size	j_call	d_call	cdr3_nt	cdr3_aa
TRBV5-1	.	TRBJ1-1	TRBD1	TGCGCCAGCAGCTTGGCTGACAGGGACCAAACTGAAGCTTTCTTT	CASSLADRDQTEAFF
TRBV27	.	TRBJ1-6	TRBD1	TGTGCCAGCAGTTCCGGACAGGTAGACGATTCACCCCTCCACTTT	CASSSGQVDDSPLHF
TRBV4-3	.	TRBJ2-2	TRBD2	TGCGCCAGCAGCCAAGTAGCGGGAAGCCTAAACACCGGGGAGCTGTTTTTT	CASSQVAGSLNTGELFF
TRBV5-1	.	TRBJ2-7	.	TGCGCCAGCAGCCCTGGCGACAGCGAGAGCTCCTACGAGCAGTACTTC	CASSPGDSESSYEQYF
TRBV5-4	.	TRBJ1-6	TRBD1	TGCGCCAGCAGCTCCGGGGTCAGGGGGCGCGATTCACCCCTCCACTTT	CASSSGVRGRDSPLHF
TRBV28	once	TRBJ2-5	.	TGTGCCAGCAGTAGGGGGGGCCCAGGAACCCAGTACTTC	CASSRGGPGTQYF
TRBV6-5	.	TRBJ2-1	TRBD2	TGTGCCAGCAGTCCGGGACTAGCTTACAATGAGCAGTTCTTC	CASSPGLAYNEQFF
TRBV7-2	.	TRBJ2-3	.	TGTGCCAGCAGCTCCCGAAGGGCTAGCGGCACAGATACGCAGTATTTT	CASSSRRASGTDTQYF
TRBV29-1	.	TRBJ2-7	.	TGCAGCGTTGCGCGACAGGAACTCTCCTACGAGCAGTACTTC	CSVARQELSYEQYF
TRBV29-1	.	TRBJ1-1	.	TGCAGCGTTGTAGAAGGGGTTACTGAAGCTTTCTTT	CSVVEGVTEAFF
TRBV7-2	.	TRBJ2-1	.	TGTGCCAGCACCCCTCCAAACAATGAGCAGTTCTTC	CASTPPNNEQFF
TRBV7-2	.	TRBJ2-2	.	TGTGCCAGCAGCTTTAGTTTAACCGGGGAGCTGTTTTTT	CASSFSLTGELFF
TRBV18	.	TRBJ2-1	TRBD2	TGTGCCAGCTCAGGACTAGTCGTGTCCTACAATGAGCAGTTCTTC	CASSGLVVSYNEQFF
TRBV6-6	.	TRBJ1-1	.	TGTGCCAGCAGTTACTCGATAGCGTCAGCTTTCTTT	CASSYSIASAFF
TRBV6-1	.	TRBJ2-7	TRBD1	TGTGCCAGCAGACCGGGACAGGGCTACGAGCAGTACTTC	CASRPGQGYEQYF
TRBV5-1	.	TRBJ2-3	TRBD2	TGCGCCAGCAGCCCTGGACTAGCAGCAGATACGCAGTATTTT	CASSPGLAADTQYF
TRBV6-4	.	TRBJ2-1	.	TGTGCCAGCAGTGCCCTAGGACAGTCCTCCTACAATGAGCAGTTCTTC	CASSALGQSSYNEQFF
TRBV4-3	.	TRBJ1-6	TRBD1	TGCGCCAGCAGCCCCCGACAGGGGAATTCACCCCTCCACTTT	CASSPRQGNSPLHF
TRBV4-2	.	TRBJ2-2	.	TGTGCCAGCAGCCACCCCTCAGGGGACGGGGAGCTGTTTTTT	CASSHPSGDGELFF
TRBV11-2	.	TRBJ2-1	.	TGTGCCAGCAGCTTAGCGCAGGGACGCGATGAGCAGTTCTTC	CASSLAQGRDEQFF
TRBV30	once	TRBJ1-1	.	TGTGCCTGGGCCCTCGGACGAGACACTGAAGCTTTCTTT	CAWALGRDTEAFF
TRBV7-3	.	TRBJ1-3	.	TGTGCCAGCAGCCTAAACGCAGGGTTCGCAGGAAACACCATATATTTT	CASSLNAGFAGNTIYF
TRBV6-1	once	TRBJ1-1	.	TGTGCCACACAACAGGGACACACTGAAGCTTTCTTT	CATQQGHTEAFF
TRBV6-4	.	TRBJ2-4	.	TGTGCCAGCAGTGAAGTTTTAGCCAAAAACATTCAGTACTTC	CASSEVLAKNIQYF
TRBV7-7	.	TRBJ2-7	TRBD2	TGTGCTAGCAGCTTAGCCGGGGGACTAGGGTACGAGCAGTACTTC	CASSLAGGLGYEQYF
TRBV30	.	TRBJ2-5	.	TGTGCCTGGGAGCAAGGCCGGACCCAGTACTTC	CAWEQGRTQYF
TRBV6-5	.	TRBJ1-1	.	TGTGCCAGCAGTTACCGGGACACGGGGAACACTGAAGCTTTCTTT	CASSYRDTGNTEAFF
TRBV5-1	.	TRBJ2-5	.	TGCGCCAGCAGTTTAGACCTGGGTGAGACCCAGTACTTC	CASSLDLGETQYF
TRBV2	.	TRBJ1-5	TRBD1	TGTGCCAGCCAGGACAGGGGCGGACTGGACAATCAGCCCCAGCATTTT	CASQDRGGLDNQPQHF
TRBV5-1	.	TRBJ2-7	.	TGCGCCAGCAGCTCCGTCAGTTACGAGCAGTACTTC	CASSSVSYEQYF
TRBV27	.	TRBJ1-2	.	TGTGCCAGCAGTTCGGGTTTGACAGCAGCTAACTATGGCTACACCTTC	CASSSGLTAANYGYTF
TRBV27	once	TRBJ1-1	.	TGTGCCAGCAGTTTAGGGTGGGACACTGAAGCTTTCTTT	CASSLGWDTEAFF
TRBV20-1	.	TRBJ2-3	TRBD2	TGCAGTGCTGTCAAGACTAGCGCACAGTATTTT	CSAVKTSAQYF
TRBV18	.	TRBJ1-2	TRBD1	TGTGCCAGCTCACCCAGTACGACAGGGGTTGGCTACACCTTC	CASSPSTTGVGYTF
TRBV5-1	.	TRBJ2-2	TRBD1	TGCGCCAGCAGACCGGACAGGGACACCGGGGAGCTGTTTTTT	CASRPDRDTGELFF
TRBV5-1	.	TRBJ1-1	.	TGCGCCAGCAGCTTGGGGGTCGGTGGGGCGTTAAACACTGAAGCTTTCTTT	CASSLGVGGALNTEAFF
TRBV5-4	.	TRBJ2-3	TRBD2	TGTGCCAGCAGCTTGGGACTAGCGGCGGACACAGATACGCAGTATTTT	CASSLGLAADTDTQYF
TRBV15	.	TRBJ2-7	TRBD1	TGTGCCACCAGCAGAGGTACAGGGGGCTTGTACGAGCAGTACTTC	CATSRGTGGLYEQYF
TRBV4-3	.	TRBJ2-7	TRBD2	TGCGCCAGCAGCCTCGTAGCGGGAGCCCACGAGCAGTACTTC	CASSLVAGAHEQYF
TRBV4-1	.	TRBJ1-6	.	TGCGCCAGCAGCCAAGATTTGTCGAGGAGCCTCCACTTT	CASSQDLSRSLHF
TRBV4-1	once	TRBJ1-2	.	TGCGCCAGCAGCTCCCGCCCGGCCAGGGGCTACACCTTC	CASSSRPARGYTF
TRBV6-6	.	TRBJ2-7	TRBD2	TGTGCCAGCAGTGGGACAGCGGGGGGGTACGAGCAGTACTTC	CASSGTAGGYEQYF
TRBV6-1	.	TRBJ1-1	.	TGTGCCAGCAAATCTAGGGGGGCGGCTGAAGCTTTCTTT	CASKSRGAAEAFF
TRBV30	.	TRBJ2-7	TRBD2	TGTGCCTGGAGTGTAATCCCCCCCGGGCAGCATACCGGGGGGGAGCAGTACTTC	CAWSVIPPGQHTGGEQYF
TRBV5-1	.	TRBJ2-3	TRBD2	TGCGCCAGCAGTAGACTAGCGGCTAGCACAGATACGCAGTATTTT	CASSRLAASTDTQYF
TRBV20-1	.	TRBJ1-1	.	TGCAGTGTCGGGACTGAAGCTTTCTTT	CSVGTEAFF
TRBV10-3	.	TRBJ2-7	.	TGTGCCATCAGTGGGATAAGGGGGTCCTACGAGCAGTACTTC	CAISGIRGSYEQYF
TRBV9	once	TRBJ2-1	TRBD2	TGTGCCAGCAGCCGCCTCAGCGGGAGAGCTTACAATGAGCAGTTCTTC	CASSRLSGRAYNEQFF
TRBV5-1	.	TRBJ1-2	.	TGCGCCAGCAGCTTGGTCCAACAGGGCGACTATGGCTACACCTTC	CASSLVQQGDYGYTF
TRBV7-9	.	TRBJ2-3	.	TGTGCCAGCACCTTCGGGACCACAGATACGCAGTATTTT	CASTFGTTDTQYF
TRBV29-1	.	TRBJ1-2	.	TGCAGCGTTGAAGGCCAGGGGTTTTATGGCTACACCTTC	CSVEGQGFYGYTF